A selection of T cell receptor beta chains follows, all from one sample in a study of control samples from healthy donors and cancer patients. Profiling relied on immunoSEQ multiplex PCR, and the TCRdb table lists in-frame clones only, not all of them. The sample consists of some 120,000 clones, 70% to 90% of them appearing once. Sequenced: blood. These receptors were obtained from a man aged 55 to 70 in good health. Both conserved end residues are part of each CDR3. A D gene is named only where the DNA matches it firmly. Size is stated for part of the rows, as once, few or many counts, or as a class when the clone is expanded.

j_gene	abundance	d_gene	v_gene	CDR3aa	CDR3nt
TRBJ1-5	.	.	TRBV10-1	CASPTRSGPQHF	TGCGCCAGCCCGACAAGGAGTGGGCCCCAGCATTTT
TRBJ1-4	.	.	TRBV2	CASSPGVGLFF	TGTGCCAGCAGTCCAGGGGTAGGACTGTTTTTT
TRBJ1-4	.	TRBD1	TRBV27	CASSLYEGQLNEKLFF	TGTGCCAGCAGTTTATATGAGGGACAGCTTAATGAAAAACTGTTTTTT
TRBJ2-1	.	TRBD1	TRBV9	CASSADDRVSYNEQFF	TGTGCCAGCAGCGCAGATGACAGGGTTTCCTACAATGAGCAGTTCTTC
TRBJ2-5	once	.	TRBV6-5	CASNKIGKKRETQYF	TGTGCCAGCAACAAAATCGGCAAAAAAAGGGAGACCCAGTACTTC
TRBJ1-2	.	.	TRBV7-3	CASSLTGGRTNYGYTF	TGTGCCAGCAGCTTAACCGGTGGACGGACCAACTATGGCTACACCTTC
TRBJ1-4	.	TRBD1	TRBV7-2	CASSFSGTGGEKLFF	TGTGCCAGCAGCTTTTCCGGGACAGGAGGCGAAAAACTGTTTTTT
TRBJ2-2	few	TRBD1	TRBV5-1	CASSLRTGDPGELFF	TGCGCCAGCAGCCTACGGACAGGGGACCCCGGGGAGCTGTTTTTT
TRBJ1-6	.	TRBD1	TRBV5-6	CASSSGTANSPLHF	TGTGCCAGCAGCTCCGGGACAGCTAATTCACCCCTCCACTTT
TRBJ1-5	.	.	TRBV3-1/TRBV3-2	CASSQDPSADQPQHF	TGTGCCAGCAGCCAAGATCCTTCGGCGGATCAGCCCCAGCATTTT
TRBJ2-3	.	TRBD1	TRBV7-9	CASSTTGGSTSTDTQYF	TGTGCCAGCAGCACGACAGGGGGATCGACTAGCACAGATACGCAGTATTTT
TRBJ1-6	once	.	TRBV6-5	CASSYAGQMKSPLHF	TGTGCCAGCAGTTACGCCGGACAGATGAAATCACCCCTCCACTTT
TRBJ2-3	.	.	TRBV19	CASSPQETRLDTQYF	TGTGCCAGTAGTCCCCAAGAGACTCGGTTAGATACGCAGTATTTT
TRBJ1-1	.	.	TRBV7-9	CASSSPGADTEAFF	TGTGCCAGCAGCTCCCCTGGGGCGGACACTGAAGCTTTCTTT
TRBJ1-2	.	.	TRBV7-9	CASNGVGDYGYTF	TGTGCCAGCAACGGGGTCGGGGACTATGGCTACACCTTC
TRBJ2-3	.	TRBD2	TRBV6-1	CASSEGTSLTDTQYF	TGTGCCAGCAGTGAAGGGACTAGCCTGACAGATACGCAGTATTTT
TRBJ2-7	.	.	TRBV6-6	CASWDATGFVYEQYF	TGTGCCAGCTGGGACGCAACAGGTTTTGTGTACGAGCAGTACTTC
TRBJ1-1	.	.	TRBV19	CASRMQTLNTEAFF	TGTGCCAGTAGGATGCAGACCCTGAACACTGAAGCTTTCTTT
TRBJ1-5	once	.	TRBV28	CASTSFPGMGRGNQPQHF	TGTGCCAGCACTTCCTTTCCAGGGATGGGTCGGGGCAATCAGCCCCAGCATTTT
TRBJ2-2	.	.	TRBV19	CASSSQGSTGELFF	TGTGCCAGTAGCTCACAGGGTAGCACCGGGGAGCTGTTTTTT
TRBJ2-1	.	.	TRBV11-2	CASSQNYNEQFF	TGTGCCAGCAGCCAGAACTACAATGAGCAGTTCTTC
TRBJ1-2	once	.	TRBV30	CAWSPGGGYGYTF	TGTGCCTGGAGTCCAGGAGGAGGGTATGGCTACACCTTC
TRBJ2-3	.	.	TRBV10-3	CAISAGWRVPGTSTDTQYF	TGTGCCATCAGTGCGGGCTGGAGAGTACCGGGAACTAGCACAGATACGCAGTATTTT
TRBJ1-1	few	.	TRBV6-5	CASSTGTGITEAFF	TGTGCCAGCAGTACCGGGACGGGTATCACTGAAGCTTTCTTT
TRBJ1-3	once	.	TRBV25-1	CASSADGNTIYF	TGTGCCAGCAGTGCTGATGGAAACACCATATATTTT
TRBJ1-1	.	.	TRBV5-6	CASSLHQGLNTEAFF	TGTGCCAGCAGCTTGCACCAGGGCTTGAACACTGAAGCTTTCTTT
TRBJ2-2	.	TRBD1	TRBV7-3	CASSFQGANTGELFF	TGTGCCAGCAGCTTTCAGGGGGCGAACACCGGGGAGCTGTTTTTT
TRBJ1-6	few	.	TRBV6-5	CASSYSEQVGSPLHF	TGTGCCAGCAGTTACTCCGAACAGGTTGGGTCACCCCTCCACTTT
TRBJ1-4	.	.	TRBV27	CASSFSTNEKLFF	TGTGCCAGCAGTTTTTCAACTAATGAAAAACTGTTTTTT